Reported below is one TCR beta chain. The identical CDR3 is also encoded by other nucleotide sequences in the sample. Donors were healthy HIV-negative adults without recently reported acute infections or vaccinations. Adult Caucasians living in Nashville, Tennessee made up all of the donors. The data stem from a study of shared clonotypes between healthy human individuals. Study-level information: Each donor contributed plates that comprised three CD4 naive, three CD4 memory, two CD8 naive and one CD8 memory.

TCRdb's copy holds only in-frame clones and misses some; the assay was immunoSEQ multiplex PCR. Of a few million clones listed, about 92% were seen once; the top ten hold about 0.39%. Per germline, CDR1 MNHNS and CDR2 SASEGT. The CDR3 spans 13 residues. Trimming removed 9 bases from V and 7 bases from J; junction bases left unmatched: 7. Sequenced sample: naive CD4+ T cells from PBMCs. Subset of the sample: CD45RA+ positively selected. The clonotype originates from a man younger than 35 in good health. Some clones in this sample may be carry-over from other donors' samples. The chain couples TRBV6-1 to TRBJ1-4; TRBD1 aligns across 8 bases. The CDR3 loop is CASCGTGFEKLFF. The CDR3 coding sequence is TGTGCCAGTTGCGGGACAGGCTTTGAAAAACTGTTTTTT.